These 24 T cell receptor beta chains came from one sample sequenced in a study of blood T cell repertoires in COVID-19. Produced via immunoSEQ multiplex PCR; TCRdb's table is partial and in-frame only. The repertoire consists of roughly 120,000 clones, with approximately 83% occurring once and the leading ten covering roughly a tenth. Material: peripheral blood. The origin of the receptors is a man of 80 years or more with acute or convalescent COVID-19.

This clone has only a few counts. This chain uses TRBV5-4 with TRBJ2-2; D might be TRBD2 (6 bases). The CDR3 has 16 residues. Trimming took off 2 bases at V and 3 bases at J, with 14 bases between the two ends. The V gene's germline CDR1 is SGHNT and CDR2 YYREEE (reference sequence). This CDR3 is CASSFILATDTGELFF. The CDR3 nucleotides are TGTGCCAGCAGCTTTATCCTAGCGACCGACACCGGGGAGCTGTTTTTT.

In its sample, this clone was seen a few times. For the CDR3, the DNA is TGCGCCAGCAGCTTAACTATGAACACTGAAGCTTTCTTT. Protein sequence: CASSLTMNTEAFF. The J gene is TRBJ1-1, the V gene TRBV5-1, with unresolved D. The CDR3 covers 13 residues. Trimming pared 2 bases from V and 0 bases from J, leaving 5 bases between. Germline CDR1 SGHRS, CDR2 YFSETQ. Full variable domain (rest looked up from reference TRBV5-1 and TRBJ1-1): KAGVTQTPRYLIKTRGQQVTLSCSPISGHRSVSWYQQTPGQGLQFLFEYFSETQRNKGNFPGRFSGRQFSNSRSEMNVSTLELGDSALYLCASSLTMNTEAFFGQGTRLTVV.

The chain combines TRBV6-4 with TRBJ2-2, with 9 nucleotides matching TRBD1. This CDR3 has 14 residues. CDR1 and CDR2 (germline): MRHNA, SNTAGT. V shed 7 bases and J 7 bases; nucleotides not matched to a gene: 7. CDR3 residues: CASKQGARSGELFF. The CDR3 DNA is TGTGCCAGCAAACAGGGGGCGCGAAGCGGGGAGCTGTTTTTT.

The V and J genes are TRBV5-1 and TRBJ1-4; no clear D gene. This CDR3 comprises 15 residues. V shed 0 bases and J shed 4 bases, with 10 bases lying between them. Germline V gives CDR1 SGHRS, CDR2 YFSETQ. The CDR3 region is CASSLALDYNEKLFF. The CDR3 nucleotides read TGCGCCAGCAGCTTGGCCTTAGACTATAATGAAAAACTGTTTTTT.

V gene TRBV19 combines with J gene TRBJ2-7; a possible D gene is TRBD2 (5 bases). Per the germline V gene, CDR1 is LNHDA and CDR2 is SQIVND (reference sequence). V was pared by 3 bases and J by 2 bases, with 14 bases between. This CDR3 comprises 15 residues. The DNA of the CDR3 is TGTGCCAGTAGTATCGGCGGACGGGGAGCCTACGAGCAGTACTTC. Its protein product is CASSIGGRGAYEQYF.

The chain recombines TRBV3-1 (or the pseudogene TRBV3-2) with TRBJ2-2; 7 bases align to TRBD1. The V gene's germline CDR1 is LGHDT and CDR2 YNNKEL (reference sequence). The CDR3 is made up of 16 amino acids. Trimming cost V 3 bases and J 2 bases; bases outside gene matches: 6. CDR3 nucleotides: TGTGCCAGCAGCCAGTCCAGGGGGATAAACACCGGGGAGCTGTTTTTT. Protein: CASSQSRGINTGELFF.

J is TRBJ1-5 and V is TRBV19; D is possibly TRBD1 (5 bases). The CDR3 spans 14 residues. From germline, CDR1 is LNHDA and CDR2 SQIVND (reference sequence). The V and J ends lost 7 bases and 1 base respectively, with 11 bases between them. The CDR3 sequence is CASTPQGSNQPQHF. In nucleotides, the CDR3 is TGTGCCAGTACCCCGCAGGGCAGCAATCAGCCCCAGCATTTT.

The chain carries TRBV19 and TRBJ1-3; a possible D gene is TRBD1 (5 bases). This CDR3 contains 16 residues. Germline V gene sequence: CDR1 LNHDA, CDR2 SQIVND (reference sequence). The V and J ends lost 3 bases and 1 base respectively, with 13 bases between them. CDR3 in amino acids: CASSIGQLLSGNTIYF. DNA for the CDR3: TGTGCCAGTAGTATCGGACAACTACTATCTGGAAACACCATATATTTT.

The chain employs TRBV19 and TRBJ2-3; TRBD1 is a possible D gene (5 bases). Germline-derived CDR1 and CDR2 are LNHDA and SQIVND (reference sequence). V was clipped by 5 bases and J by 4 bases, with 16 bases between them. The CDR3 is made up of 15 amino acids. DNA of the CDR3: TGTGCCAGTAGTCTACCCCGGACAAGACCAGATACGCAGTATTTT. It translates to CASSLPRTRPDTQYF.

V usage is TRBV19 and J usage is TRBJ1-6; D possibly corresponds to TRBD1 (5 bases). Between the trimmed V and J ends, which lost 3 bases and 7 bases, there was a span of 10 bases. The CDR3 totals 14 residues. CDR1 and CDR2 (germline): LNHDA, SQIVND (reference sequence). The CDR3 region is CASSIGQGNSPLHF. The CDR3, as DNA: TGTGCCAGTAGTATCGGGCAGGGAAATTCACCCCTCCACTTT. The complete variable domain, with remaining parts taken from reference TRBV19 and TRBJ1-6, reads DGGITQSPKYLFRKEGQNVTLSCEQNLNHDAMYWYRQDPGQGLRLIYYSQIVNDFQKGDIAEGYSVSREKKESFPLTVTSAQKNPTAFYLCASSIGQGNSPLHFGNGTRLTVT.

The chain recombines TRBV12-3 or TRBV12-4 with TRBJ1-2; D remains ambiguous. Between the trimmed V and J ends, which lost 8 bases and 8 bases, there was a span of 15 bases. The CDR3 totals 12 residues. CDR3 region: CASDWQNEGYTF. CDR3 in DNA: TGTGCCAGCGACTGGCAAAACGAGGGCTACACCTTC.

The rearrangement links TRBV3-1 (or the pseudogene TRBV3-2) to TRBJ1-4, with 7 bases matching TRBD1. The CDR3 runs to 16 residues. The ends lost 2 bases at V and 7 bases at J; junction bases unmatched: 10. Per the germline V gene, CDR1 is LGHDT and CDR2 is YNNKEL (reference sequence). The CDR3, as DNA: TGTGCCAGCAGCCAACCCACGACAGGGAGGACTGAAAAACTGTTTTTT. As protein: CASSQPTTGRTEKLFF.

The gene calls are TRBV9 and TRBJ1-1; TRBD1 matches 10 bases. Germline V lookup: CDR1 SGDLS, CDR2 YYNGEE. CDR3 length: 15 amino acids. V shed 0 bases, J shed 10 bases, and the junction held 9 bases outside the gene matches. The CDR3, as DNA: TGTGCCAGCAGCGTAGGGTTGTTGGGACAGGGGCTAGCTTTCTTT. It is translated as CASSVGLLGQGLAFF. The complete variable domain, with remaining parts taken from reference TRBV9 and TRBJ1-1, reads DSGVTQTPKHLITATGQRVTLRCSPRSGDLSVYWYQQSLDQGLQFLIQYYNGEERAKGNILERFSAQQFPDLHSELNLSSLELGDSALYFCASSVGLLGQGLAFFGQGTRLTVV.

The chain employs TRBV5-4 and TRBJ2-5, with D possibly matching TRBD2 (7 bases). Trimming cost V 4 bases and J 1 base, with 14 bases left between them. Germline V gene sequence: CDR1 SGHNT, CDR2 YYREEE (reference sequence). The CDR3 extends over 15 amino acids. The CDR3 region has the DNA TGTGCCAGCAGCCCTGGTGGGGGGGCCCAAGAGACCCAGTACTTC. Encoded protein: CASSPGGGAQETQYF. Looking up the rest from reference TRBV5-4 and TRBJ2-5 gives the full variable domain: ETGVTQSPTHLIKTRGQQVTLRCSSQSGHNTVSWYQQALGQGPQFIFQYYREEENGRGNFPPRFSGLQFPNYSSELNVNALELDDSALYLCASSPGGGAQETQYFGPGTRLLVL.

The chain links TRBV29-1 to TRBJ1-3; a possible D gene is TRBD1 (5 bases). V lost 5 bases and J lost 3, with 17 bases in between. Germline-derived CDR1 and CDR2 are SQVTM and ANQGSEA. The CDR3 loop spans 15 amino acids. Written as DNA, the CDR3 is TGCAGCGTTAATACTCAAACAGGCTTTGGAAACACCATATATTTT. As protein: CSVNTQTGFGNTIYF. Full variable domain (outside the CDR3, taken from reference TRBV29-1 and TRBJ1-3): SAVISQKPSRDICQRGTSLTIQCQVDSQVTMMFWYRQQPGQSLTLIATANQGSEATYESGFVIDKFPISRPNLTFSTLTVSNMSPEDSSIYLCSVNTQTGFGNTIYFGEGSWLTVV.

The gene calls are TRBV24-1 and TRBJ1-5; D perhaps matches TRBD1 (5 bases). The CDR3 is made up of 14 amino acids. Germline lookup yields CDR1 KGHDR and CDR2 SFDVKD. The V and J ends lost 3 bases and 7 bases respectively, with 12 bases between them. CDR3 sequence (DNA): TGTGCCACCAGTGATACCGGGGGTGTGCAGCCCCAGCATTTT. Protein sequence: CATSDTGGVQPQHF.

The rearrangement uses TRBV2 and TRBJ1-2; 9 bases fit TRBD1. The CDR3 has 15 residues. CDR1 and CDR2 from the germline V gene are SNHLY and FYNNEI. V shed 6 bases, J shed 6 bases, and the junction held 11 bases outside the gene matches. This CDR3 reads CASRIRTGGDDGYTF. In DNA form, the CDR3 reads TGTGCCAGCAGGATCCGTACAGGGGGCGACGATGGCTACACCTTC. Combining the CDR3 with reference TRBV2 and TRBJ1-2 gives the whole variable domain EPEVTQTPSHQVTQMGQEVILRCVPISNHLYFYWYRQILGQKVEFLVSFYNNEISEKSEIFDDQFSVERPDGSNFTLKIRSTKLEDSAMYFCASRIRTGGDDGYTFGSGTRLTVV.

The J gene is TRBJ1-1, the V gene TRBV29-1; TRBD1 agrees at 9 bases. V shed 7 bases and J 4 bases; nucleotides not matched to a gene: 7. The CDR3 has 13 amino acids. Per the germline V gene, CDR1 is SQVTM and CDR2 is ANQGSEA. The CDR3 region is CSGVTGGSTEAFF. The CDR3 coding sequence is TGCAGCGGTGTGACAGGGGGGAGCACTGAAGCTTTCTTT.

The chain joins TRBV3-1 (or the pseudogene TRBV3-2) to TRBJ2-7; maybe TRBD2 (5 bases). The CDR3 is made up of 14 amino acids. Germline lookup yields CDR1 LGHDT and CDR2 YNNKEL (reference sequence). V shed 2 bases and J shed 0 bases, with 8 bases lying between them. The CDR3 is CASSQLDFSYEQYF. CDR3 in DNA: TGTGCCAGCAGCCAACTGGACTTCTCCTACGAGCAGTACTTC.

The rearrangement uses TRBV9 and TRBJ2-2; TRBD2 agrees at 12 bases. Trimming removed 3 bases from V and 1 base from J; junction bases left unmatched: 13. Germline V gene data show CDR1 as SGDLS and CDR2 as YYNGEE. The CDR3 consists of 20 residues. The CDR3 loop reads CASSDRTASGGAWNTGELFF. The DNA of the CDR3 is TGTGCCAGCAGCGACCGGACTGCTAGCGGGGGGGCCTGGAACACCGGGGAGCTGTTTTTT.

The chain is built from TRBV6-2 or TRBV6-3 and TRBJ2-7; 8 bases align to TRBD2. The ends lost 2 bases at V and 5 bases at J; junction bases unmatched: 8. This CDR3 is built from 15 residues. Germline values: CDR1 MNHEY, CDR2 SVGEGT. CDR3 sequence: CASSYRTSLRDEQYF. The CDR3 DNA reads as TGTGCCAGCAGTTACAGGACTAGCTTGCGTGACGAGCAGTACTTC.

The sample holds one count of this clone. The chain couples TRBV29-1 to TRBJ1-2, with 8 bases aligning to TRBD1. Germline V gives CDR1 SQVTM, CDR2 ANQGSEA. This CDR3 region has 17 residues. V shed 7 bases and J 4 bases; nucleotides not matched to a gene: 20. The CDR3 loop is CSAFLDREERTSYGYTF. CDR3 sequence (DNA): TGCAGCGCCTTCCTGGACAGGGAAGAACGAACGAGCTATGGCTACACCTTC.

The CDR3 region has the DNA TGTGCCACCCACTCTTCCGGGGGGTCCAAAAACATTCAGTACTTC. Translating gives CATHSSGGSKNIQYF. The chain carries TRBV2 and TRBJ2-4, with 7 bases identical to TRBD2. V lost 10 bases, J lost 2 bases, and 11 bases stayed unmatched. The germline gives CDR1 SNHLY, CDR2 FYNNEI. The CDR3 has 15 residues.

This clone has a single count. This chain's CDR3 is CASSFGGTGFTFSNQPQHF. CDR3 nucleotides: TGTGCCAGCAGCTTTGGGGGGACAGGGTTTACCTTTAGCAATCAGCCCCAGCATTTT. This sequence joins TRBV5-6 and TRBJ1-5, with 9 nucleotides matching TRBD1. The CDR3 runs 19 residues. J gave up 0 bases and V 2 bases, and 12 bases lay outside the gene matches. From germline, CDR1 is SGHDT and CDR2 YYEEEE.